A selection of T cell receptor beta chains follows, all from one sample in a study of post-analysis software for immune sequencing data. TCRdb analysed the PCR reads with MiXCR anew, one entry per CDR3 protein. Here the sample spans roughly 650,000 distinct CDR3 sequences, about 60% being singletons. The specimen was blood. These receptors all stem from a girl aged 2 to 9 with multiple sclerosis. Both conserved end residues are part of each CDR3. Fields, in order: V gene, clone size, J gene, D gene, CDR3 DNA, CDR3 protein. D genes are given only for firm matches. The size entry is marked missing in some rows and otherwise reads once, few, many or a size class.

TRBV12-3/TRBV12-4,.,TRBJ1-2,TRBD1,TGTGCCAGCAGCCTGGGGACAGTATATTCCTATGGCTACACCTTC,CASSLGTVYSYGYTF
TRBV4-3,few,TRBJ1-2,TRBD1,TGCGCCAGCAGCCAAGATGGCAGGGGGAACGATGGCTACACCTTC,CASSQDGRGNDGYTF
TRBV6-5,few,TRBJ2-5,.,TGTGCCAGCGCCTCAGAGACCCAGTACTTC,CASASETQYF
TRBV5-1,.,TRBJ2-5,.,TGCGCCAGCAGCTGGAGACAGGGAGGGTCCCAAGAGACCCAGTACTTC,CASSWRQGGSQETQYF
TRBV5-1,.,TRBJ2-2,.,TGCGCCAGCAGCGCACAAGGACAGAACACCGGGGAGCTGTTTTTT,CASSAQGQNTGELFF
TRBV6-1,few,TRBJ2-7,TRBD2,TGTGCCAGCAGTAGGTTAGCGGGAACCTACGAGCAGTACTTC,CASSRLAGTYEQYF
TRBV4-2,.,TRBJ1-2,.,TGTGCCAGCAGCCAGGAGGACAGCCGCTACTATGGCTACACCTTC,CASSQEDSRYYGYTF
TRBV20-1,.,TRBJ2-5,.,TGCAGTGCTAGCGTGGGTCGCCTCCAAGAGACCCAGTACTTC,CSASVGRLQETQYF
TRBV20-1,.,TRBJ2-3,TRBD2,TGCAGTGTTATCGGGACTAGTGGGGATACGCAGTATTTT,CSVIGTSGDTQYF
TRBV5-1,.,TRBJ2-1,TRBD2,TGCGCCAGCAGCTTGGTTCTAGCGGGTACCTACAATGAGCAGTTCTTC,CASSLVLAGTYNEQFF
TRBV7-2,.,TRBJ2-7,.,TGTGCCAGCAGCTTGGATAGGATCTACGAGAAGTACTTC,CASSLDRIYEKYF